A selection of T cell receptor beta chains follows, all from one sample in a study of cytomegalovirus exposure and HLA in healthy donors. Data came from immunoSEQ multiplex PCR; TCRdb stores just in-frame clones and leaves some out. Seen here are some 49,000 clones, nearly 95% observed once, and the top ten hold roughly 7.1%. The sequenced material came from PBMCs. These receptors originate from a woman aged 18-29 years in good health and CMV-seropositive. Each CDR3 is given with its conserved first and last residue. A D gene is named only where the DNA matches it firmly. Only part of the rows carry a size: once, few, many, or a class if the clone is expanded.

>-|TRBD2|TRBV29-1|TRBJ2-7
CSVASSGRVYEQYF
TGCAGCGTTGCGTCTAGCGGGAGGGTCTACGAGCAGTACTTC
>once|TRBD1|TRBV19|TRBJ1-2
CASSTRQGNYGYTF
TGTGCCAGTAGTACCCGACAGGGTAACTATGGCTACACCTTC
>-|TRBD2|TRBV2|TRBJ2-4
CASGREGNIQYF
TGTGCCAGCGGCAGGGAGGGGAACATTCAGTACTTC
>-|-|TRBV19|TRBJ2-2
CASSNQGGAGELFF
TGTGCCAGTAGTAACCAGGGAGGAGCCGGGGAGCTGTTTTTT
>-|TRBD1|TRBV5-1|TRBJ2-1
CASSSTGGVYNEQFF
TGCGCCAGCAGTTCGACAGGGGGGGTCTACAATGAGCAGTTCTTC
>-|-|TRBV7-2|TRBJ2-5
CASSLGTQETQYF
TGTGCCAGCAGCCTCGGGACTCAAGAGACCCAGTACTTC
>-|-|TRBV2|TRBJ2-5
CASSFKRFQETQYF
TGTGCCAGCAGTTTTAAGCGGTTCCAAGAGACCCAGTACTTC
>-|-|TRBV7-9|TRBJ2-7
CASSPGTYSYEQYF
TGTGCCAGCAGCCCAGGGACTTACTCCTACGAGCAGTACTTC
>-|-|TRBV18|TRBJ2-3
CASSPISGGTDTQYF
TGTGCCAGCTCACCTATTTCAGGGGGGACAGATACGCAGTATTTT
>-|TRBD1|TRBV29-1|TRBJ2-3
CSVWGQGVMSDTQYF
TGCAGCGTTTGGGGACAGGGGGTTATGTCAGATACGCAGTATTTT
>-|TRBD1|TRBV12-5|TRBJ2-1
CASAKDREWYNEQFF
TGTGCTAGTGCCAAAGACAGGGAGTGGTACAATGAGCAGTTCTTC
>-|-|TRBV7-8|TRBJ1-6
CASSLVSGVYSPLHF
TGTGCCAGCAGCTTAGTTTCAGGGGTGTATTCACCCCTCCACTTT
>-|TRBD2|TRBV9|TRBJ2-3
CASSFAGVTTDTQYF
TGTGCCAGCAGCTTCGCGGGAGTAACCACAGATACGCAGTATTTT
>-|TRBD2|TRBV5-1|TRBJ2-1
CASSFLAGDYNVEQFF
TGCGCCAGCAGCTTCCTAGCGGGAGATTACAATGTGGAGCAGTTCTTC
>-|TRBD2|TRBV5-6|TRBJ2-7
CASSLRTSEYEQYF
TGTGCCAGCAGCTTAAGGACTAGCGAGTACGAGCAGTACTTC
>-|TRBD1|TRBV28|TRBJ1-2
CASSAAGQGTGYTF
TGTGCCAGCAGTGCCGCGGGACAGGGAACTGGCTACACCTTC
>-|-|TRBV11-3|TRBJ2-1
CASSLGRAYNEQFF
TGTGCCAGCAGCTTAGGGCGGGCCTACAATGAGCAGTTCTTC
>-|TRBD1|TRBV28|TRBJ1-4
CASSSPGQVKQEKLFF
TGTGCCAGCAGTTCGCCGGGACAGGTGAAGCAGGAAAAACTGTTTTTT
>-|-|TRBV5-1|TRBJ2-1
CASSQGQMSYEQFF
TGCGCCAGCAGCCAAGGACAGATGAGTTATGAGCAGTTCTTC
>-|-|TRBV10-3|TRBJ1-3
CAVSQGTSGNTIYF
TGTGCCGTATCCCAGGGGACCTCTGGAAACACCATATATTTT
>-|TRBD2|TRBV29-1|TRBJ2-3
CSGSGRFTDTQYF
TGCAGCGGGAGCGGGAGATTCACAGATACGCAGTATTTT
>-|TRBD1|TRBV5-6|TRBJ1-1
CASSLKTRDRGRNTEAFF
TGTGCCAGCAGCCTAAAAACCCGGGACAGAGGAAGGAACACTGAAGCTTTCTTT
>once|TRBD1|TRBV6-1|TRBJ1-2
CASSEAMTGGTNYGYTF
TGTGCCAGCAGTGAAGCGATGACAGGGGGAACTAACTATGGCTACACCTTC
>once|TRBD1|TRBV19|TRBJ2-3
CASSRTGSTDTQYF
TGTGCCAGTAGTAGGACAGGGAGCACAGATACGCAGTATTTT
>-|TRBD1|TRBV6-1|TRBJ2-1
CASSGSRDRATDEQFF
TGTGCCAGCAGTGGAAGCCGGGACAGGGCTACCGATGAGCAGTTCTTC
>-|TRBD1|TRBV9|TRBJ2-1
CASSFSTPGQGYNEQFF
TGTGCCAGCAGCTTTTCCACCCCGGGACAGGGCTACAATGAGCAGTTCTTC
>-|-|TRBV20-1|TRBJ2-1
CSARIYEQFF
TGCAGTGCCAGGATATATGAGCAGTTCTTC
>-|TRBD2|TRBV10-1|TRBJ2-3
CASSDRYGRAADTQYF
TGCGCCAGCAGTGACCGTTACGGGAGGGCCGCAGATACGCAGTATTTT